The next 18 T cell receptor beta chains were all read from a single sample in a study of blood T cell repertoires in COVID-19. The repertoire was sequenced with immunoSEQ multiplex PCR; TCRdb's copy has only in-frame clones and lacks some. Of 200,000 to 300,000 clones listed, around 81% are singletons. The sequenced material came from peripheral blood. The receptor source for this set is a woman older than 75 with COVID-19, enrolled during active disease.

This clone is a singleton in its sample. The V call is TRBV9, the J call TRBJ2-1; the match to TRBD2 covers 13 bases. Germline V lookup: CDR1 SGDLS, CDR2 YYNGEE. The CDR3 is 16 residues long. V trimming: 0 bases; J trimming: 5 bases; junction bases outside the gene matches: 2. The CDR3 DNA reads TGTGCCAGCAGCGTAGTCGGGACTAGCGGGAACAATGAGCAGTTCTTC. Translation gives CASSVVGTSGNNEQFF.

With respect to this clone: This CDR3 is also generated by other DNA sequences in the sample. The chain is built from TRBV6-5 and TRBJ2-1; the match to TRBD2 covers 10 bases. The CDR3 covers 14 residues. With V trimmed by 7 bases and J by 6 bases, 6 bases remained unmatched. The germline CDR1 and CDR2 sequences are MNHEY and SVGAGI. The CDR3 DNA reads TGTGCCAGCATTCCTAGCGGGAGAGGCAATGAGCAGTTCTTC. Protein: CASIPSGRGNEQFF.

The chain carries TRBV4-1 and TRBJ1-2; possible D gene TRBD1, 6 bases. The ends were cut back, 4 bases at V and 7 bases at J, with 19 bases in the middle. The CDR3 loop spans 15 amino acids. Germline CDR1 is MGHRA and CDR2 is YSYEKL. Here the CDR3 reads CASSPPLQGPVGYTF. The CDR3 coding sequence is TGCGCCAGCAGCCCCCCTCTACAGGGCCCGGTTGGCTACACCTTC.

This clone has more than one count but fewer than ten. The rearrangement uses TRBV2 and TRBJ1-1; perhaps TRBD1 as D (5 bases). Germline CDR1 reads SNHLY; CDR2 reads FYNNEI. The V and J ends lost 8 bases and 5 bases respectively, with 9 bases between them. The CDR3 sequence is 11 residues long. The CDR3 nucleotides are TGTGCCAGCTCAGGGATGACTGAAGCTTTCTTT. The encoded protein is CASSGMTEAFF.

The chain is built from TRBV30 and TRBJ1-1, with 10 bases that match TRBD1. Germline CDR1 and CDR2: GTSNPN and SVGIG (reference sequence). Trimming took 5 bases from V and 7 from J; bases not matched to a gene: 10. This CDR3 is built from 14 residues. The CDR3 region has the DNA TGTGCCTGGGTGAGCCCGGGACAGGGGTTTGAAGCTTTCTTT. Its translation: CAWVSPGQGFEAFF.

The chain links TRBV28 to TRBJ2-7; 8 nucleotides align to TRBD1. From germline, CDR1 is MDHEN and CDR2 SYDVKM. The V segment lost 8 bases and the J segment 3 bases; nucleotides outside the gene matches: 9. CDR3 length: 14 residues. DNA for the CDR3: TGTGCCAGCGGGGCCAGGGGGCCGATCTACGAGCAGTACTTC. Its protein product is CASGARGPIYEQYF. Variable domain in full (rest from reference TRBV28 and TRBJ2-7): DVKVTQSSRYLVKRTGEKVFLECVQDMDHENMFWYRQDPGLGLRLIYFSYDVKMKEKGDIPEGYSVSREKKERFSLILESASTNQTSMYLCASGARGPIYEQYFGPGTRLTVT.

V is TRBV28 and J is TRBJ1-5; D is unclear. There are 14 residues in the CDR3. V was clipped by 2 bases and J by 3 bases, with 8 bases between them. In germline, CDR1 is MDHEN, CDR2 SYDVKM. CDR3 in amino acids: CASSLTSPNQPQHF. CDR3 DNA sequence: TGTGCCAGCAGTTTAACGAGTCCCAATCAGCCCCAGCATTTT.

This chain joins TRBV19 and TRBJ1-5, with D perhaps TRBD1 (5 bases). V was trimmed by 4 bases and J by 4 bases, leaving 17 bases between them. CDR1 is LNHDA, CDR2 SQIVND, per germline (reference sequence). The CDR3 is 16 amino acids. CDR3 nucleotide sequence: TGTGCCAGTAGTAAATTATTAGGGGTGTGGAATCAGCCCCAGCATTTT. Residues: CASSKLLGVWNQPQHF.

This chain uses TRBV2 with TRBJ2-3; 11 bases align to TRBD2. The CDR3 has 16 amino acids. Per germline, CDR1 SNHLY and CDR2 FYNNEI. Trimming took 3 bases from V and 10 from J; bases not matched to a gene: 12. The CDR3 DNA reads TGTGCCAGCAGTGATCGGGGTAGCGGGGGGGCCAGGGCGCAGTATTTT. It codes for CASSDRGSGGARAQYF.

The chain uses TRBV5-1 and TRBJ1-1, with D unclear. The CDR3 contains 13 residues. V lost 5 bases and J 2 bases, leaving 10 bases between the germline ends. Germline V gene sequence: CDR1 SGHRS, CDR2 YFSETQ. CDR3 loop: CASSWQVNTEAFF. The CDR3 DNA reads TGCGCCAGCAGTTGGCAGGTTAACACTGAAGCTTTCTTT.

The sample holds a few counts of this clone. The V call is TRBV5-5, the J call TRBJ1-2; 9 nucleotides agree with TRBD1. The CDR3 extends over 13 amino acids. Trimming cost V 6 bases and J 8 bases; bases outside gene matches: 8. Germline V gene sequence: CDR1 SGHKS, CDR2 YYEKEE (reference sequence). The chain's CDR3 is CASNLQGAQGYTF. The CDR3 coding sequence is TGTGCCAGCAATTTACAGGGGGCGCAGGGCTACACCTTC. The full variable domain, rest sourced from reference TRBV5-5 and TRBJ1-2, is DAGVTQSPTHLIKTRGQQVTLRCSPISGHKSVSWYQQVLGQGPQFIFQYYEKEERGRGNFPDRFSARQFPNYSSELNVNALLLGDSALYLCASNLQGAQGYTFGSGTRLTVV.

The chain is built from TRBV28 and TRBJ2-3, with 13 bases lining up with TRBD2. V lost 2 bases to trimming and J lost 0 bases; unmatched junction nucleotides: 5. The CDR3 totals 18 residues. Germline lookup yields CDR1 MDHEN and CDR2 SYDVKM. The CDR3 is CASSLGGLAGSSTDTQYF. CDR3 coding DNA: TGTGCCAGCAGTTTAGGGGGACTAGCGGGATCTAGCACAGATACGCAGTATTTT.

This clone has more than one count but fewer than ten. This chain joins TRBV30 and TRBJ1-5; D call uncertain. V was cut by 2 bases and J by 1 base, with 6 bases left in between. There are 13 residues in the CDR3. Looked up from germline, CDR1 is GTSNPN and CDR2 is SVGIG (reference sequence). The CDR3 DNA reads as TGTGCCTGGAGTCCGGGGAGCAATCAGCCCCAGCATTTT. It codes for CAWSPGSNQPQHF.

This clone was observed a handful of times. The chain couples TRBV30 to TRBJ2-7, with TRBD2 as a possible D gene (6 bases). Germline CDR1 is GTSNPN and CDR2 is SVGIG (reference sequence). Trimming took off 2 bases at V and 5 bases at J, with 7 bases between the two ends. This CDR3 region has 11 residues. CDR3 nucleotides: TGTGCCTGGAGTCGGAGGGACGAGCAGTACTTC. It encodes CAWSRRDEQYF.

The chain uses TRBV18 and TRBJ1-1, with a tentative D call TRBD1 (6 bases). Germline loops: CDR1 KGHSH, CDR2 LQKENI. CDR3 length equals 15 residues. Trimming shortened V by 0 bases and J by 4 bases, and 12 bases separated the two germline ends. In DNA form, the CDR3 reads TGTGCCAGCTCACCACCGGGGGCACAGGGCACTGAAGCTTTCTTT. Its protein is CASSPPGAQGTEAFF.

The chain is built from TRBV19 and TRBJ2-5; 9 bases align to TRBD1. Germline CDR1 and CDR2: LNHDA and SQIVND (reference sequence). The V gene end was trimmed by 4 bases and the J gene end by 0 bases; junction bases not matched to a gene: 3. This CDR3 is built from 15 residues. This CDR3 is CASSKGTGYQETQYF. As DNA, the CDR3 is TGTGCCAGTAGTAAGGGGACAGGGTACCAAGAGACCCAGTACTTC.

This chain links TRBV18 with TRBJ1-4; D may be TRBD1 (6 bases). V lost 2 bases and J 4 bases, leaving 14 bases between the germline ends. The germline V gene encodes CDR1 KGHSH and CDR2 LQKENI. CDR3 length: 16 amino acids. The CDR3 reads CASSPIQGQVNEKLFF. CDR3 in DNA: TGTGCCAGCTCACCAATACAGGGACAAGTTAATGAAAAACTGTTTTTT.

The V gene is TRBV5-6, the J gene TRBJ2-1; maybe TRBD2 (8 bases). V dropped 3 bases and J dropped 9 bases, with 19 bases sitting between them. Per germline, CDR1 SGHDT and CDR2 YYEEEE. The CDR3 spans 15 residues. In DNA, the CDR3 is TGTGCCAGCAGCTACGGACTAGCAGGGGGAGGTGAGCAGTTCTTC. It yields the protein CASSYGLAGGGEQFF.